The 15 T cell receptor beta chains given below trace back to one sample, sequenced in a study of radiotherapy plus CTLA-4 blockade in lung cancer. Method: immunoSEQ multiplex PCR; TCRdb's copy keeps in-frame clones and lacks some. This sample has approximately 41,000 clones, with 60% to 80% found just once. The sample consisted of peripheral blood, taken from a patient treated with radiotherapy plus ipilimumab. Every receptor here comes from a human donor with non-small cell lung cancer who had stable disease on radiotherapy plus ipilimumab.

This chain joins TRBV27 and TRBJ2-7; tentatively, D is TRBD2 (5 bases). Germline V gene sequence: CDR1 MNHEY, CDR2 SMNVEV (reference sequence). V lost 0 bases to trimming and J lost 2 bases, with 14 bases between them. The CDR3 runs 16 residues. In nucleotides, the CDR3 is TGTGCCAGCAGTTTATCGTCAAGACTACCTCCCTACGAGCAGTACTTC. Its protein product is CASSLSSRLPPYEQYF.

This clone has just a few counts. This chain joins TRBV11-3 and TRBJ1-1; no clear D gene. CDR1 SGHNT and CDR2 YENEEA come from the germline V gene. V was pared by 3 bases and J by 0 bases, with 5 bases between. This CDR3 has 13 amino acids. DNA for the CDR3: TGTGCCAGCAGCTTTTCAGTGAACACTGAAGCTTTCTTT. This encodes CASSFSVNTEAFF.

This clone appeared once. J is TRBJ1-1 and V is TRBV11-2; no clear D gene. The CDR3 length is 13 residues. CDR1 and CDR2 from the germline V gene are SGHAT and FQNNGV. Between the trimmed V and J ends, which lost 3 bases and 5 bases, there was a span of 10 bases. This CDR3 is CASSLLPGTEAFF. DNA for the CDR3: TGTGCCAGCAGCTTGTTACCGGGAACTGAAGCTTTCTTT.

This sequence joins TRBV5-4 and TRBJ1-3, with D maybe TRBD1 (5 bases). The germline V gene encodes CDR1 SGHNT and CDR2 YYREEE (reference sequence). This CDR3 region has 14 residues. V was clipped by 2 bases and J by 4 bases, with 10 bases between them. CDR3 DNA sequence: TGTGCCAGCAGCTTCGGGGGTACAGGAAACACCATATATTTT. Translating gives CASSFGGTGNTIYF.

The chain joins TRBV30 to TRBJ2-1, with D perhaps TRBD2 (8 bases). CDR3 length equals 15 residues. Germline V gene data show CDR1 as GTSNPN and CDR2 as SVGIG (reference sequence). The V gene lost 4 bases and the J gene lost 8 bases, with 21 bases spanning the gap. CDR3 residues: CAWTRPGLGGDEQFF. CDR3 coding DNA: TGTGCCTGGACAAGACCGGGACTAGGGGGCGATGAGCAGTTCTTC.

Here the CDR3 reads CASSYSRGRGRNTEAFF. Here the CDR3 DNA reads TGTGCCAGCAGTTACTCGAGGGGGCGGGGCAGGAACACTGAAGCTTTCTTT. The chain joins TRBV6-7 to TRBJ1-1; TRBD1 aligns across 7 bases. TRBV6-7 falls under the ORF class, with uncertain function. The CDR3 loop spans 17 amino acids. The ends lost 0 bases at V and 1 base at J; junction bases unmatched: 8.

This chain links TRBV11-1 with TRBJ2-1, with D possibly TRBD2 on 6 matching bases. The V end lost 5 bases, the J end lost 1 base, and 21 bases lay between the germline ends. Germline CDR1 and CDR2: SGHAT and FQDESV (reference sequence). CDR3 length: 18 residues. The CDR3 nucleotides are TGTGCCAGCAGCCCCTCCCGTCCAGGGCGGGGTTCCTACAATGAGCAGTTCTTC. This translates into CASSPSRPGRGSYNEQFF.

As for this clone: Sequence at one end of the junction differs from germline and may be a read error. The chain carries TRBV29-1 and TRBJ1-1; maybe TRBD1 (5 bases). The CDR3 has 12 amino acids. Germline V gene lookup returns CDR1 SQVTM and CDR2 ANQGSEA. The CDR3 loop reads CSGEGASLEAFF. The CDR3, as DNA: TGCAGCGGTGAAGGGGCCAGCCTTGAAGCTTTCTTT. Looking up the rest from reference TRBV29-1 and TRBJ1-1 gives the full variable domain: SAVISQKPSRDICQRGTSLTIQCQVDSQVTMMFWYRQQPGQSLTLIATANQGSEATYESGFVIDKFPISRPNLTFSTLTVSNMSPEDSSIYLCSGEGASLEAFFGQGTRLTVV.

V and J are TRBV10-1 and TRBJ2-3; 7 bases line up with TRBD2. The CDR3 runs to 15 residues. CDR1 is WNHNN, CDR2 SYGVQD, per germline (reference sequence). The trim removed 4 bases at V and 2 bases at J, leaving 6 bases unmatched. The CDR3 DNA follows: TGCGCCAGCAGTGTCCAGCGGGGCTTCACAGATACGCAGTATTTT. It yields the protein CASSVQRGFTDTQYF.

The V call is TRBV5-5, the J call TRBJ1-2; 7 nucleotides line up with TRBD1. J was trimmed by 5 bases and V by 1 base; bases with no gene match: 8. The CDR3 runs to 15 residues. Per the germline V gene, CDR1 is SGHKS and CDR2 is YYEKEE (reference sequence). CDR3 loop: CASSLRAGTEYGYTF. CDR3 bases: TGTGCCAGCAGCTTGCGAGCCGGGACAGAATATGGCTACACCTTC.

The chain recombines TRBV5-1 with TRBJ2-5, with D possibly being TRBD1 (5 bases). CDR1 and CDR2 from the germline V gene are SGHRS and YFSETQ. This CDR3 region has 13 residues. Trimming took 4 bases from V and 5 from J, leaving 12 bases between them. The CDR3 DNA is TGCGCCAGCAGCGACTCGAAGGGGGAGACCCAGTACTTC. It codes for CASSDSKGETQYF.

The J gene is TRBJ1-1, the V gene TRBV27; the D gene is possibly TRBD1 (6 bases). V lost 5 bases, J lost 4 bases, and 8 bases lay in between. The CDR3 sequence is 12 residues long. Germline CDR1 reads MNHEY; CDR2 reads SMNVEV (reference sequence). The CDR3 is CASSRGGTEAFF. CDR3 nucleotide sequence: TGTGCCAGCAGTAGAGGGGGCACTGAAGCTTTCTTT.

This chain uses TRBV25-1 with TRBJ1-2; 8 bases align to TRBD1. CDR3 length equals 15 residues. Losses at the gene ends were 0 bases for V and 6 bases for J; bases not matched to a gene: 6. Germline values: CDR1 MGHDK, CDR2 SYGVNS. CDR3 in DNA: TGTGCCAGCAGTGAATACGGGACAGGAGGCGATGGCTACACCTTC. Its protein product is CASSEYGTGGDGYTF.

The rearrangement uses TRBV7-9 and TRBJ2-1; 9 nucleotides align to TRBD1. Germline V CDR1 and CDR2: SEHNR, FQNEAQ (reference sequence). This CDR3 region has 16 residues. V dropped 5 bases and J dropped 7; count of bases not matched to a gene: 12. In nucleotides, the CDR3 is TGTGCCAGCAGCCCCCTCTTCCGGGACAGGGAAAATGAGCAGTTCTTC. Translated: CASSPLFRDRENEQFF.

The chain has TRBV2 and TRBJ2-1; the D gene is possibly TRBD2 (5 bases). Germline V gene sequence: CDR1 SNHLY, CDR2 FYNNEI. The CDR3 is made up of 14 amino acids. V was cut by 5 bases and J by 9 bases, with 17 bases left in between. This CDR3 is CASSPSRGSGEQFF. CDR3 DNA: TGTGCCAGCAGTCCTTCCCGGGGAAGCGGTGAGCAGTTCTTC.